The entry below describes one TCR beta chain. The entry originates in a study of T cells in Graves' hyperthyroidism and ophthalmopathy. The CDR3 contains 16 residues. Trimming shortened V by 6 bases and J by 4 bases, and 19 bases separated the two germline ends. The V gene's germline CDR1 is MNHNS and CDR2 SASEGT. Exclusion of a patient resulted from uncontrolled infection, other autoimmune disease, pregnancy or lactation. The diagnostic basis comprised clinical symptoms, serum thyroxine and TRAb, thyroid ultrasound and orbital computed tomography. TCR beta CDR3 sequences were amplified from RNA transcripts. Using the HTBI primer set, a first-round RT-PCR was run on the TCR CDR3. TCRdb called the multiplex PCR reads again in MiXCR, with one record for every CDR3 protein. In the table there are approximately 640,000 distinct CDR3 sequences, 17% of which are singletons.

The specimen sequenced was blood. V is TRBV6-1 and J is TRBJ2-1; maybe TRBD2 (6 bases). This TCR derives from a man between 50 and 59 years old with Graves' hyperthyroidism. The CDR3 DNA follows: TGTGCCAGCAGCAGCAGGAGGGCCCTTTTTTACAATGAGCAGTTCTTC. Amino acid sequence: CASSSRRALFYNEQFF.